The present T cell receptor (beta chain) was sequenced within a study of regulatory T cells in long-lasting Graves disease. Germline V CDR1 and CDR2: LNHDA, SQIVND (reference sequence). V was shortened by 4 bases and J by 0 bases, with 10 bases between the two germline ends. The CDR3 is 14 residues long. Noted time point: newly diagnosed GD, antithyroid drugs for less than 3 months. There was RNA extracted from PBMCs, and the TCR library was made from it. For TCR beta, libraries came from iRepertoire HTBI primers and Arm-PCR of CDR3 regions. TCRdb re-derived calls from the multiplex PCR reads in MiXCR, one entry per CDR3 protein. This table has approximately 560,000 distinct CDR3 sequences, about 16% appearing once. The data were also submitted as part of a second study, on T cells in Graves' hyperthyroidism and ophthalmopathy.

This sequence was found in a man between 18 and 35 years old with Graves disease. The rearrangement uses TRBV19 and TRBJ2-7; D is unresolved. The sequences come from peripheral blood mononuclear cells (PBMCs), collected at new diagnosis, from a patient treated with antithyroid drugs. CDR3 nucleotide sequence: TGTGCCAGTAGTACTGACTGGGGCTCCTACGAGCAGTACTTC. Its protein product is CASSTDWGSYEQYF.